The 20 T cell receptor beta chains given below trace back to one sample, sequenced in a study of fetal regulatory T cell absence and autoimmunity. Method: immunoSEQ multiplex PCR; TCRdb's copy keeps in-frame clones and lacks some. Among some 44,000 clones listed, around 83% were seen once. Sample: cord blood. The receptors were sampled from a newborn boy with IPEX syndrome.

This chain links TRBV6-5 with TRBJ1-5; weak D call: TRBD1 (5 bases). This CDR3 region has 15 residues. The germline V and J ends were trimmed by 4 bases and 7 bases, with 17 bases remaining between them. Germline V gene lookup returns CDR1 MNHEY and CDR2 SVGAGI. The CDR3 protein is CASSSGDGLRQPQHF. The DNA of the CDR3 is TGTGCCAGCAGTTCCGGGGACGGTTTAAGACAGCCCCAGCATTTT.

The J gene is TRBJ2-3, the V gene TRBV25-1, with D hard to call. Trimming shortened V by 0 bases and J by 2 bases, and 6 bases separated the two germline ends. This CDR3 is 14 amino acids long. CDR1 and CDR2 (germline): MGHDK, SYGVNS. The CDR3 DNA sequence: TGTGCCAGCAGTGAATATAAACCCACAGATACGCAGTATTTT. This encodes CASSEYKPTDTQYF.

This clone has only a few counts. The chain links TRBV5-1 to TRBJ1-2, with a tentative D call TRBD1 (5 bases). Germline-derived CDR1 and CDR2 are SGHRS and YFSETQ. This CDR3 region has 14 residues. Trimming cost V 0 bases and J 4 bases, with 10 bases left between them. The CDR3 coding sequence is TGCGCCAGCAGCTTGGATTGGGACGGCTATGGCTACACCTTC. Encoded protein: CASSLDWDGYGYTF.

J is TRBJ1-5 and V is TRBV19; D unresolved. V was trimmed by 1 base and J by 0 bases, leaving 7 bases between them. CDR3 length: 15 residues. Per the germline V gene, CDR1 is LNHDA and CDR2 is SQIVND (reference sequence). The CDR3 coding sequence is TGTGCCAGTAGTATAGGGCGGTATAGCAATCAGCCCCAGCATTTT. Translated, it gives CASSIGRYSNQPQHF.

The V and J genes are TRBV7-6 and TRBJ2-2; D is uncertain. Trimming removed 5 bases at V and 3 bases at J, with 7 bases between. The CDR3 is made up of 13 amino acids. Germline loops: CDR1 SGHVS, CDR2 FNYEAQ. The CDR3 here is CASSPWDTGELFF. The DNA of the CDR3 is TGTGCCAGCAGCCCTTGGGACACCGGGGAGCTGTTTTTT.

This chain uses TRBV6-5 with TRBJ2-7, with a weak D call TRBD2 (6 bases). There are 13 residues in the CDR3. Per the germline V gene, CDR1 is MNHEY and CDR2 is SVGAGI. Deletions cut 2 bases from V and 1 base from J, with 6 bases between. The CDR3 reads CASSYGTSYEQYF. DNA of the CDR3: TGTGCCAGCAGTTACGGGACTTCCTACGAGCAGTACTTC.

J is TRBJ2-5 and V is TRBV13; the match to TRBD2 covers 15 bases. Per germline, CDR1 PRHDT and CDR2 FYEKMQ (reference sequence). Trimming at V came to 5 bases and at J to 10 bases, leaving 11 bases not matched to a gene. The CDR3 is made up of 16 amino acids. The CDR3 nucleotides are TGTGCCAGCAGCGTACCCGGGACTAGCGGGGGGAGGATCCAGTACTTC. Protein: CASSVPGTSGGRIQYF.

This chain uses TRBV23-1 with TRBJ1-6; D gene unclear. TRBV23-1 is an open reading frame, and its role is uncertain. The CDR3 contains 12 residues. Trimming shortened V by 0 bases and J by 10 bases, and 4 bases separated the two germline ends. For the CDR3, the DNA is TGCGCCAGCAGTCAATCGGGGTCACCCCTCCACTTT. Residues: CASSQSGSPLHF.

The gene calls are TRBV7-6 and TRBJ2-5; 8 nucleotides align to TRBD2. Trimming removed 5 bases from V and 0 bases from J; junction bases left unmatched: 5. The germline V gene encodes CDR1 SGHVS and CDR2 FNYEAQ. This CDR3 contains 15 residues. CDR3 in DNA: TGTGCCAGCAGCGCGACTAGCGTCTACCAAGAGACCCAGTACTTC. This encodes CASSATSVYQETQYF.

This chain links TRBV29-1 with TRBJ2-3; TRBD1 aligns across 7 bases. The V segment lost 5 bases and the J segment 3 bases; nucleotides outside the gene matches: 5. CDR1 and CDR2 (germline): SQVTM, ANQGSEA. The CDR3 is 13 residues long. The CDR3 DNA follows: TGCAGCGTTCTGGACAGGATAACAGATACGCAGTATTTT. Its translation: CSVLDRITDTQYF.

The chain employs TRBV6-6 and TRBJ1-2; TRBD1 might be the D (5 bases). V was shortened by 0 bases and J by 3 bases, with 11 bases between the two germline ends. Germline V gene sequence: CDR1 MNHNY, CDR2 SVGAGI (reference sequence). The CDR3 consists of 15 residues. The DNA for the CDR3 is TGTGCCAGCAGTTACTCGCTAATAGGGGACTATGGCTACACCTTC. This codes for CASSYSLIGDYGYTF.

The V gene is TRBV6-5, the J gene TRBJ2-3; TRBD1 agrees at 9 bases. The CDR3 spans 14 residues. From germline, CDR1 is MNHEY and CDR2 SVGAGI. Trimming at V came to 4 bases and at J to 2 bases, leaving 1 base not matched to a gene. The CDR3 DNA reads TGTGCCAGCAGTTGGGACAGGGCCACAGATACGCAGTATTTT. This encodes CASSWDRATDTQYF.

CDR3 amino acids: CASSMGVLPYEQYF. CDR3 DNA sequence: TGTGCCAGTAGTATGGGGGTGCTTCCCTACGAGCAGTACTTC. V gene TRBV19 combines with J gene TRBJ2-7; D could derive from TRBD1 or TRBD2 (5 bases each). CDR1 is LNHDA and CDR2 is SQIVND in the germline V gene (reference sequence). Trimming removed 3 bases from V and 2 bases from J, with 11 bases in between. The CDR3 covers 14 residues.

V gene TRBV4-3 combines with J gene TRBJ1-1, with D perhaps matching TRBD1 (5 bases). V was clipped by 1 base and J by 1 base, with 10 bases between them. The CDR3 loop spans 15 amino acids. Germline loops: CDR1 LGHNA, CDR2 YSLEER. The DNA for the CDR3 is TGCGCCAGCAGCCAAGTGGGGCAGCCGAACACTGAAGCTTTCTTT. Its protein product is CASSQVGQPNTEAFF.

This chain links TRBV5-4 with TRBJ2-1; D not certain. The germline V gene has CDR1 SGHNT and CDR2 YYREEE (reference sequence). Trimming took 0 bases from V and 5 from J, leaving 3 bases between them. The CDR3 sequence is 12 residues long. The CDR3 DNA reads as TGTGCCAGCAGCTTGGTAAACAATGAGCAGTTCTTC. This encodes CASSLVNNEQFF.

The chain joins TRBV19 to TRBJ1-5, with D tentatively TRBD1 (6 bases). Germline V gene data show CDR1 as LNHDA and CDR2 as SQIVND (reference sequence). The CDR3 has 16 amino acids. V lost 2 bases and J lost 0, with 11 bases in between. CDR3 sequence: CASSIWTANSNQPQHF. DNA for the CDR3: TGTGCCAGTAGTATATGGACAGCTAATAGCAATCAGCCCCAGCATTTT.

The chain uses TRBV6-5 and TRBJ2-7, with 9 nucleotides matching TRBD1. Per the germline V gene, CDR1 is MNHEY and CDR2 is SVGAGI. Trimming removed 6 bases from V and 7 bases from J; junction bases left unmatched: 13. The CDR3 length is 15 residues. The CDR3 loop is CASRYTGGYMREQYF. The DNA of the CDR3 is TGTGCCAGCAGGTATACAGGGGGCTATATGAGGGAGCAGTACTTC.

This chain joins TRBV7-2 and TRBJ1-4; D possibly corresponds to TRBD1 (6 bases). The CDR3 is 13 residues long. Trimming removed 6 bases from V and 7 bases from J, with 12 bases in between. CDR1 and CDR2 from the germline V gene are SGHTA and FQGNSA. DNA for the CDR3: TGTGCCAGCAGTTCTAGGGGGACTGAAAAACTGTTTTTT. Protein sequence: CASSSRGTEKLFF.

The chain joins TRBV11-3 to TRBJ1-1; D unclear. V was cut by 4 bases and J by 5 bases, with 11 bases left in between. This CDR3 has 13 amino acids. The germline CDR1 and CDR2 sequences are SGHNT and YENEEA. The CDR3 DNA reads as TGTGCCAGCAGCTCAGCCAGAGGGACTGAAGCTTTCTTT. Amino acids: CASSSARGTEAFF.

This chain uses TRBV7-9 with TRBJ2-7, with a tentative D call TRBD2 (6 bases). Trimming pared 4 bases from V and 0 bases from J, leaving 19 bases between. This CDR3 contains 17 residues. Germline CDR1 reads SEHNR; CDR2 reads FQNEAQ (reference sequence). The CDR3 DNA follows: TGTGCCAGCAGCTCCCCAGGTCGGGGGAGGAACTCCTACGAGCAGTACTTC. This encodes CASSSPGRGRNSYEQYF.